The 20 T cell receptor beta chains below all came from one sample that was sequenced in a study of cytomegalovirus exposure and HLA in healthy donors. The primer mix had 60 Vbeta and 13 Jbeta primers. The repertoire was sequenced with immunoSEQ multiplex PCR; TCRdb's copy has only in-frame clones and lacks some. In the table there are 95,000 to 150,000 clones, over 75% of which are singletons. Source material: PBMCs. The receptors here all came from a human donor in good health.

The V and J genes are TRBV19 and TRBJ2-6; 7 bases align to TRBD1. Germline V lookup: CDR1 LNHDA, CDR2 SQIVND (reference sequence). J was trimmed by 0 bases and V by 4 bases; bases with no gene match: 3. The CDR3 spans 16 residues. CDR3 sequence: CASSSGQVSGANVLTF. CDR3 coding DNA: TGTGCCAGTAGTAGCGGACAGGTCTCTGGGGCCAACGTCCTGACTTTC.

The gene calls are TRBV5-1 and TRBJ2-7; 15 bases fit TRBD2. V lost 3 bases and J lost 1; bases outside the gene matches: 14. CDR1 is SGHRS, CDR2 YFSETQ, per germline. The CDR3 runs to 20 residues. The CDR3 loop is CASSSPAGLAGGFASYEQYF. CDR3 sequence (DNA): TGCGCCAGCAGCTCGCCGGCGGGACTAGCGGGAGGATTTGCGTCCTACGAGCAGTACTTC.

This clone was found once. V gene TRBV6-4 combines with J gene TRBJ1-5; 7 bases map to TRBD1. The trim removed 6 bases at V and 0 bases at J, leaving 8 bases unmatched. The CDR3 runs 16 residues. CDR1 is MRHNA, CDR2 SNTAGT, per germline. CDR3 sequence: CASRAGTVGSNQPQHF. Here the CDR3 DNA reads TGTGCCAGCAGGGCTGGGACAGTTGGTAGCAATCAGCCCCAGCATTTT.

The genes are TRBV28 and TRBJ1-2; D gene ambiguous. V was clipped by 3 bases and J by 1 base, with 9 bases between them. CDR3 length equals 14 residues. Germline CDR1 reads MDHEN; CDR2 reads SYDVKM. The CDR3 sequence: CASSFVTNNYGYTF. The CDR3 coding sequence is TGTGCCAGCAGTTTTGTCACAAATAACTATGGCTACACCTTC.

The rearrangement links TRBV5-1 to TRBJ1-3, with 12 bases lining up with TRBD1. Germline CDR1 and CDR2: SGHRS and YFSETQ. Trimming removed 4 bases from V and 4 bases from J; junction bases left unmatched: 12. The CDR3 is 18 amino acids. The CDR3 loop reads CASSLVPGQGARGNTIYF. DNA for the CDR3: TGCGCCAGCAGCCTAGTCCCGGGACAGGGGGCGAGAGGAAACACCATATATTTT.

V usage is TRBV5-1 and J usage is TRBJ1-4, with 7 bases fitting TRBD1. Trimming at V came to 4 bases and at J to 7 bases, leaving 10 bases not matched to a gene. Germline CDR1 and CDR2: SGHRS and YFSETQ. The CDR3 runs to 15 residues. Written as DNA, the CDR3 is TGCGCCAGCAGCGACGGAGGGGGCCGGGGTGAAAAACTGTTTTTT. It yields the protein CASSDGGGRGEKLFF. Full variable domain (remainder filled in from reference TRBV5-1 and TRBJ1-4): KAGVTQTPRYLIKTRGQQVTLSCSPISGHRSVSWYQQTPGQGLQFLFEYFSETQRNKGNFPGRFSGRQFSNSRSEMNVSTLELGDSALYLCASSDGGGRGEKLFFGSGTQLSVL.

This clone came up a few times. This chain joins TRBV5-1 and TRBJ2-7; a weak D match, TRBD1 (5 bases). The CDR3 extends over 16 amino acids. Germline loops: CDR1 SGHRS, CDR2 YFSETQ. Trimming stripped 0 bases from V and 2 bases from J, with 15 bases between. CDR3 loop: CASSLAREKDPYEQYF. The DNA for the CDR3 is TGCGCCAGCAGCTTGGCCAGGGAAAAGGACCCCTACGAGCAGTACTTC.

This clone came up a few times. CDR3 amino acids: CASSLRTVRDEQYF. CDR3 bases: TGTGCCAGCAGCTTACGGACTGTTCGCGACGAGCAGTACTTC. The rearrangement links TRBV13 to TRBJ2-7, with D maybe TRBD2 (5 bases). The V gene's germline CDR1 is PRHDT and CDR2 FYEKMQ (reference sequence). CDR3 length: 14 amino acids. With 2 bases removed from V and 5 bases from J, the gap between germline ends came to 13 bases.

The V gene is TRBV28, the J gene TRBJ1-4, with D perhaps matching TRBD1 (6 bases). The V gene lost 8 bases and the J gene lost 2 bases, with 12 bases spanning the gap. CDR1 is MDHEN, CDR2 SYDVKM, per germline. CDR3 length: 14 residues. The CDR3 sequence: CASRGAATNEKLFF. For the CDR3, the DNA is TGTGCCAGCCGGGGGGCAGCGACTAATGAAAAACTGTTTTTT.

The chain employs TRBV28 and TRBJ2-3; possibly TRBD1 for D (6 bases). The length of the CDR3 is 19 residues. Germline CDR1 MDHEN, CDR2 SYDVKM. Trimming removed 6 bases at V and 0 bases at J, with 25 bases between. This CDR3 reads CASRLYVNRAMTSTDTQYF. DNA for the CDR3: TGTGCCAGCAGACTTTATGTCAACAGGGCGATGACTAGCACAGATACGCAGTATTTT.

V gene TRBV4-2 combines with J gene TRBJ2-5, with TRBD2 matching over 10 bases. The CDR3 length is 17 residues. The germline V gene has CDR1 LGHNA and CDR2 YNFKEQ. Trimming at V came to 0 bases and at J to 2 bases, leaving 6 bases not matched to a gene. The CDR3 sequence is CASSQDPSGSTQETQYF. In DNA, the CDR3 is TGTGCCAGCAGCCAAGACCCTAGCGGGAGTACGCAAGAGACCCAGTACTTC.

The genes are TRBV7-6 and TRBJ2-7; 9 positions agree with TRBD2. The ends lost 5 bases at V and 1 base at J; junction bases unmatched: 9. CDR1 is SGHVS and CDR2 is FNYEAQ in the germline V gene. The CDR3 contains 16 residues. DNA for the CDR3: TGTGCCAGCAGCGCCGGTGCTAGCGGGGATTCCTACGAGCAGTACTTC. Encoded protein: CASSAGASGDSYEQYF.

This clone was counted once. At one end the junction does not follow the germline gene, possibly because of a read error. The chain is built from TRBV4-2 and TRBJ2-6; 10 bases are shared with TRBD1. This CDR3 is built from 18 residues. Germline CDR1 is LGHNA and CDR2 is YNFKEQ. DNA of the CDR3: TGTGCCAGCAGCCAAGCAAGACAGGGGGCGCCTGGGGCCAACGGCCTGACTTTC. Residues: CASSQARQGAPGANGLTF.

The chain links TRBV21-1 to TRBJ2-5; TRBD2, as called in the table, went unchecked against the DNA. The J call could be wrong; TRBJ2-7 is a better fit for the DNA end. TRBV21-1 is termed a pseudogene. This CDR3 region has 17 residues. The CDR3 reads CASSNGTSGRLLYEQYF. The CDR3 DNA is TGTGCCAGCAGCAACGGGACTAGCGGGAGGTTACTCTACGAGCAGTACTTC.

The chain employs TRBV6-1 and TRBJ2-7, with TRBD1 identical over 10 bases. The junction had 6 bases not matched to a gene; V was cut back by 7 bases and J by 3 bases. This CDR3 region has 14 residues. The germline CDR1 and CDR2 sequences are MNHNS and SASEGT. The CDR3 DNA sequence: TGTGCCAGCAAGAGACAGGGGGCGCTCTACGAGCAGTACTTC. Translating it yields CASKRQGALYEQYF.

This chain links TRBV6-5 with TRBJ1-5; D not certain. The CDR3 has 14 amino acids. Trimming cost V 4 bases and J 3 bases, with 10 bases left between them. Per the germline V gene, CDR1 is MNHEY and CDR2 is SVGAGI. The CDR3 nucleotides read TGTGCCAGCAGTTCTAGGAGCCTCAATCAGCCCCAGCATTTT. This sequence encodes CASSSRSLNQPQHF.

This chain connects TRBV6-1 to TRBJ2-1; TRBD2 matches 11 bases. Germline values: CDR1 MNHNS, CDR2 SASEGT. The CDR3 is made up of 19 amino acids. With 4 bases clipped from V and 0 bases from J, the junction kept 11 bases outside the gene matches. The CDR3 bases are TGTGCCAGCAGTGCCTATAGCGGGAGGGCCGGAAGCTCCTACAATGAGCAGTTCTTC. This gives the protein CASSAYSGRAGSSYNEQFF.

The rearrangement joins TRBV6-5 to TRBJ1-1, with D possibly matching TRBD1 (6 bases). Looked up from germline, CDR1 is MNHEY and CDR2 is SVGAGI. V shed 10 bases and J shed 1 base, with 13 bases lying between them. The CDR3 loop spans 13 amino acids. CDR3 loop: CATQVQGNTEAFF. As DNA, the CDR3 is TGTGCCACCCAAGTACAGGGGAACACTGAAGCTTTCTTT.

This clone was recorded once. This rearrangement joins TRBV19 to TRBJ2-2; TRBD1 matches 10 bases. The CDR3 has 16 amino acids. J was trimmed by 3 bases and V by 6 bases; bases with no gene match: 7. In germline, CDR1 is LNHDA, CDR2 SQIVND (reference sequence). CDR3 in DNA: TGTGCCAGTAGCAATCCGGGACAGGGGCACACCGGGGAGCTGTTTTTT. Translating gives CASSNPGQGHTGELFF. The whole variable domain, filled in from reference TRBV19 and TRBJ2-2, reads DGGITQSPKYLFRKEGQNVTLSCEQNLNHDAMYWYRQDPGQGLRLIYYSQIVNDFQKGDIAEGYSVSREKKESFPLTVTSAQKNPTAFYLCASSNPGQGHTGELFFGEGSRLTVL.

The chain couples TRBV10-1 to TRBJ2-1, with 8 bases aligning to TRBD2. After removal of 5 bases from V and 7 bases from J, the junction contained 7 bases not matched to a gene. Germline lookup yields CDR1 WNHNN and CDR2 SYGVQD (reference sequence). The CDR3 is 14 residues long. The CDR3 spells CASSSGLATNEQFF. The DNA for the CDR3 is TGCGCCAGCAGTTCCGGACTAGCTACGAATGAGCAGTTCTTC.